Below are 27 T cell receptor beta chains sequenced from a single sample in a study of T cells after yellow fever vaccination. Via MiXCR, TCRdb re-called the 5' RACE reads, giving one row per CDR3 protein. The profile shows some 390,000 distinct CDR3 sequences, roughly 6.2% of them singletons. Sequenced here: PBMCs, sampled 5 days after the yellow fever booster vaccination. The receptors come from a man younger than 40 who received the YFV17D yellow fever vaccine.

This clonotype was seen at least ten times. The chain carries TRBV29-1 and TRBJ2-2; perhaps TRBD1 as D (5 bases). The CDR3 extends over 14 amino acids. Trimming stripped 7 bases from V and 5 bases from J, with 17 bases between. Germline V CDR1 and CDR2: SQVTM, ANQGSEA. The CDR3 sequence: CSGSVGARTGELFF. CDR3 nucleotides: TGCAGCGGCAGCGTAGGGGCGCGGACCGGGGAGCTGTTTTTT.

In its sample, this clonotype was seen many times. The chain joins TRBV6-1 to TRBJ2-1; 7 bases are a match to TRBD2. The CDR3 runs 14 residues. The trim removed 7 bases at V and 8 bases at J, leaving 11 bases unmatched. Germline V lookup: CDR1 MNHNS, CDR2 SASEGT. This chain's CDR3 is CASTPAGPTDEQFF. In DNA form, the CDR3 reads TGTGCCAGCACCCCAGCGGGGCCCACGGATGAGCAGTTCTTC.

In DNA form, the CDR3 reads TGTGCCAGCATGTGGGGAAATGAGCAGTTCTTC. Translation gives CASMWGNEQFF. V usage is TRBV6-1 and J usage is TRBJ2-1, with D hard to call. With 7 bases removed from V and 7 bases from J, the gap between germline ends came to 8 bases. Germline CDR1 and CDR2: MNHNS and SASEGT. This CDR3 is built from 11 residues.

This clonotype has only a few counts. V usage is TRBV7-2 and J usage is TRBJ2-1, with 11 bases matching TRBD1. Germline CDR1 is SGHTA and CDR2 is FQGNSA. This CDR3 comprises 16 residues. V gave up 5 bases and J gave up 7 bases; unmatched junction bases: 10. The CDR3 DNA reads as TGTGCCAGCAGCCCCAACCGGGACAGGGGGAGGAATGAGCAGTTCTTC. This translates into CASSPNRDRGRNEQFF.

This clonotype was seen a few times. The chain links TRBV7-7 to TRBJ2-5, with TRBD2 matching 14 bases. V lost 4 bases to trimming and J lost 0 bases; unmatched junction nucleotides: 10. There are 19 residues in the CDR3. Germline V gene lookup returns CDR1 SSHAT and CDR2 FNYEAQ (reference sequence). The CDR3, as DNA: TGTGCCAGCAGCTCCGCCGGGACTAGCGGGAGAAGGCACCAAGAGACCCAGTACTTC. It encodes CASSSAGTSGRRHQETQYF.

This clonotype was counted many times. V usage is TRBV11-2 and J usage is TRBJ2-3, with a weak D call TRBD1 (6 bases). Germline V gene lookup returns CDR1 SGHAT and CDR2 FQNNGV. The CDR3 is made up of 14 amino acids. V was clipped by 3 bases and J by 2 bases, with 9 bases between them. CDR3 sequence reads: CASSFGQFTDTQYF. CDR3 bases: TGTGCCAGCAGCTTTGGACAGTTCACAGATACGCAGTATTTT.

V and J are TRBV20-1 and TRBJ2-7; 12 bases agree with TRBD2. CDR1 DFQATT and CDR2 SNEGSKA come from the germline V gene (reference sequence). The CDR3 is made up of 14 amino acids. The junction had 3 bases not matched to a gene; V was cut back by 4 bases and J by 2 bases. The CDR3 region has the DNA TGCAGTGCTACTAGCGGGAGGGCCCCCTACGAGCAGTACTTC. Translation: CSATSGRAPYEQYF.

This clonotype was observed many times. In DNA form, the CDR3 reads TGTGCCAGCAGTTACGGGGCGGGAGTAGGGTTCTTC. Residues: CASSYGAGVGFF. V and J are TRBV6-2 or TRBV6-3 and TRBJ2-1; TRBD2 matches at 7 bases. This CDR3 has 12 residues. Germline CDR1 and CDR2: MNHEY and SVGEGT. V lost 2 bases, J lost 15 bases, and 7 bases stayed unmatched.

This clonotype occurred many times. The V gene is TRBV6-2 or TRBV6-3, the J gene TRBJ2-5; D is ambiguous. The CDR3 is 15 amino acids. V was shortened by 2 bases and J by 5 bases, with 15 bases between the two germline ends. Germline values: CDR1 MNHEY, CDR2 SVGEGT. The CDR3 loop reads CASSYLASDLETQYF. The DNA for the CDR3 is TGTGCCAGCAGTTACCTCGCTTCGGATTTGGAGACCCAGTACTTC.

This clonotype has at least ten counts. The CDR3 here is CASSPLADSGYNEQFF. The CDR3 bases are TGTGCCAGCAGCCCCCTGGCCGACAGTGGGTACAATGAGCAGTTCTTC. The V and J genes are TRBV4-2 and TRBJ2-1, with a tentative D call TRBD1 (5 bases). The CDR3 consists of 16 residues. Trimming stripped 4 bases from V and 4 bases from J, with 17 bases between. In germline, CDR1 is LGHNA, CDR2 YNFKEQ.

The rearrangement uses TRBV20-1 and TRBJ2-6; D ambiguous. The CDR3 is made up of 17 amino acids. Germline-derived CDR1 and CDR2 are DFQATT and SNEGSKA (reference sequence). V was shortened by 4 bases and J by 0 bases, with 16 bases between the two germline ends. The CDR3 spells CSATGPHTNSGANVLTF. For the CDR3, the DNA is TGCAGTGCTACAGGACCCCACACCAACTCTGGGGCCAACGTCCTGACTTTC.

This clonotype showed up many times. This sequence joins TRBV29-1 and TRBJ1-6; no clear D gene. Germline V lookup: CDR1 SQVTM, CDR2 ANQGSEA. Trimming left V 6 bases short and J 6 bases short, with 12 bases between. The CDR3 loop spans 13 amino acids. CDR3 sequence: CSVTPGPNSPLHF. The DNA of the CDR3 is TGCAGCGTAACACCCGGTCCTAATTCACCCCTCCACTTT.

This clonotype was seen only a few times. The V gene is TRBV29-1, the J gene TRBJ2-7; D perhaps matches TRBD2 (5 bases). Germline V gene data show CDR1 as SQVTM and CDR2 as ANQGSEA. This CDR3 spans 12 amino acids. V was cut by 6 bases and J by 9 bases, with 18 bases left in between. The CDR3 nucleotides are TGCAGCGTAGTCACTAGATATACGGCGCAGTACTTC. The encoded protein is CSVVTRYTAQYF.

This clonotype appeared many times. J is TRBJ2-5 and V is TRBV3-1; 9 nucleotides agree with TRBD1. The CDR3 extends over 13 amino acids. V shed 9 bases, J shed 1 base, and the junction held 3 bases outside the gene matches. Germline V gives CDR1 LGHDT, CDR2 YNNKEL (reference sequence). This chain's CDR3 is CASNRGLQETQYF. The CDR3 DNA is TGTGCCAGTAACAGGGGGCTCCAAGAGACCCAGTACTTC.

V is TRBV12-3 or TRBV12-4 and J is TRBJ1-2; TRBD1 aligns across 8 bases. The CDR3 consists of 13 residues. V was pared by 2 bases and J by 6 bases, with 2 bases of the junction left unmatched. As DNA, the CDR3 is TGTGCCAGCAGTTTAAGGGACAGGCATGGCTACACCTTC. Translated, it gives CASSLRDRHGYTF.

This chain joins TRBV10-3 and TRBJ2-3; D possibly matches TRBD1 or TRBD2 (5 bases each). The CDR3 is made up of 14 amino acids. V shed 4 bases and J shed 1 base, with 9 bases lying between them. CDR1 is ENHRY, CDR2 SYGVKD, per germline. CDR3 sequence (DNA): TGTGCCATCAGTGGGGACCGGGGCACAGATACGCAGTATTTT. This encodes CAISGDRGTDTQYF.

The chain joins TRBV20-1 to TRBJ2-7; TRBD1 is a possible D gene (5 bases). V lost 3 bases to trimming and J lost 0 bases, with 12 bases between them. Germline V CDR1 and CDR2: DFQATT, SNEGSKA (reference sequence). The CDR3 has 14 amino acids. CDR3 nucleotide sequence: TGCAGTGCTAGTGGGGCCTCCAGCTCCTACGAGCAGTACTTC. Translated, it gives CSASGASSSYEQYF.

In this sample, this clonotype turned up many times. The chain is built from TRBV12-3 or TRBV12-4 and TRBJ2-1, with 10 bases lining up with TRBD1. With V trimmed by 6 bases and J by 8 bases, 7 bases remained unmatched. This CDR3 has 14 amino acids. The CDR3 here is CASSRQGAIDEQFF. CDR3 sequence (DNA): TGTGCCAGCAGCAGACAGGGGGCGATCGATGAGCAGTTCTTC.

The V call is TRBV5-4, the J call TRBJ2-3, with no clear D. Germline assignment: CDR1 SGHNT and CDR2 YYREEE (reference sequence). This CDR3 is built from 15 residues. Deletions cut 2 bases from V and 0 bases from J, with 10 bases between. The CDR3 DNA follows: TGTGCCAGCAGCTTCGCAGGCCCCAGCACAGATACGCAGTATTTT. Translating it yields CASSFAGPSTDTQYF. The variable domain in full, completed from reference TRBV5-4 and TRBJ2-3, reads ETGVTQSPTHLIKTRGQQVTLRCSSQSGHNTVSWYQQALGQGPQFIFQYYREEENGRGNFPPRFSGLQFPNYSSELNVNALELDDSALYLCASSFAGPSTDTQYFGPGTRLTVL.

A remark on this clonotype: It may be a read error: a sequence one base away is much more abundant. The conserved phenylalanine or tryptophan normally closing the CDR3 is absent here, so this likely arose from a read error. The DNA is omitted, as the CDR3 cannot be located on it reliably, and the CDR3 follows TCRdb's listing. The chain carries TRBV24-1 and TRBJ2-3. CDR1 and CDR2 from the germline V gene are KGHDR and SFDVKD. Counting both end residues, the CDR3 totals 12 amino acids. CDR3 region: CATSDLRFRRYL.

V usage is TRBV18 and J usage is TRBJ2-7; D is perhaps TRBD2 (6 bases). This CDR3 contains 14 residues. CDR1 and CDR2 from the germline V gene are KGHSH and LQKENI. V shed 8 bases and J shed 0 bases, with 14 bases lying between them. CDR3 nucleotide sequence: TGTGCCAGCCAAGGGACTCCGAGCTCCTACGAGCAGTACTTC. This gives the protein CASQGTPSSYEQYF.

This clonotype was counted only a few times. The genes are TRBV20-1 and TRBJ2-1; no definite D call. The CDR3 totals 12 residues. Trimming cost V 3 bases and J 5 bases, with 8 bases left between them. From germline, CDR1 is DFQATT and CDR2 SNEGSKA (reference sequence). CDR3: CSAREINNEQFF. In DNA form, the CDR3 reads TGCAGTGCTAGGGAGATAAACAATGAGCAGTTCTTC.

This clonotype has a count of ten or more. This rearrangement joins TRBV29-1 to TRBJ2-3; no definite D call. V lost 3 bases, J lost 1 base, and 11 bases lay in between. The CDR3 covers 14 residues. From germline, CDR1 is SQVTM and CDR2 ANQGSEA. The CDR3 DNA is TGCAGCGTTGATCTGGGTTTGGGCACAGATACGCAGTATTTT. The encoded protein is CSVDLGLGTDTQYF.

The genes are TRBV7-8 and TRBJ2-2; the match to TRBD2 covers 12 bases. Germline CDR1 SGHVS, CDR2 FQNEAQ. CDR3 size: 16 residues. Trimming removed 7 bases from V and 7 bases from J; junction bases left unmatched: 10. CDR3 coding DNA: TGTGCCAGCACCCCTTCTAGCGGGAGGGCGGGCGGGGAGCTGTTTTTT. It specifies CASTPSSGRAGGELFF.

At least ten counts were recorded for this clonotype. As DNA, the CDR3 is TGTGCCAGCAGTTTAAGTCAGCAAGAGACCCAGTACTTC. This translates into CASSLSQQETQYF. This chain joins TRBV7-2 and TRBJ2-5; the D is unclear. CDR1 SGHTA and CDR2 FQGNSA come from the germline V gene. The CDR3 runs 13 residues. Trimming shortened V by 6 bases and J by 2 bases, and 10 bases separated the two germline ends.

This clonotype was seen many times. The gene calls are TRBV14 and TRBJ2-1, with 12 bases matching TRBD2. Germline V CDR1 and CDR2: SGHDN, FVKESK. The CDR3 totals 16 residues. Trimming cost V 4 bases and J 10 bases; bases outside gene matches: 11. CDR3 in amino acids: CASSRLGLAGSGEQFF. CDR3 in DNA: TGTGCCAGCAGCCGCCTCGGACTAGCGGGGAGCGGGGAGCAGTTCTTC.

This clonotype was counted a few times. The genes are TRBV6-5 and TRBJ2-2; unclear D gene. Trimming cost V 6 bases and J 6 bases, with 11 bases left between them. Germline loops: CDR1 MNHEY, CDR2 SVGAGI. The CDR3 is 13 residues long. The CDR3 DNA is TGTGCCAGCAGATTAGTTGGCGCCGGGGAGCTGTTTTTT. It codes for CASRLVGAGELFF.